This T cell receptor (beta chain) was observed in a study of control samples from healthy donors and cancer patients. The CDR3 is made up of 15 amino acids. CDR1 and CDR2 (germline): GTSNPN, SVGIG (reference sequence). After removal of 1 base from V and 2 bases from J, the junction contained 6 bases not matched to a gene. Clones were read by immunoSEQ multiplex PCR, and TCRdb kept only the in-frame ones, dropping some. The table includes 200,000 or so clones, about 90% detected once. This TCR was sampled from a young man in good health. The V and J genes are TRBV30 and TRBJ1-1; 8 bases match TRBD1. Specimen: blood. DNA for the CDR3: TGTGCCTGGAGTGAGGGGGACAGGCGAAACACTGAAGCTTTCTTT. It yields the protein CAWSEGDRRNTEAFF.